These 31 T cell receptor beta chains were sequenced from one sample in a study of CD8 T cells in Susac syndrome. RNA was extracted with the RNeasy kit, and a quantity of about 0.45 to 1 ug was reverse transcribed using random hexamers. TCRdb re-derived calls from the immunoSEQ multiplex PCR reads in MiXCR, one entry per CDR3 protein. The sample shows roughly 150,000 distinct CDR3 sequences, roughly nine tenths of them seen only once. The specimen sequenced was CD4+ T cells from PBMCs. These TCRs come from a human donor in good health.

The CDR3 loop is CASSLGPPGETQYF. CDR3 sequence (DNA): TGTGCCAGCAGCTTAGGGCCCCCTGGGGAGACCCAGTACTTC. V is TRBV7-6 and J is TRBJ2-5; D is unclear. Germline V gives CDR1 SGHVS, CDR2 FNYEAQ. The CDR3 is made up of 14 amino acids. Trimming left V 1 base short and J 5 bases short, with 11 bases between.

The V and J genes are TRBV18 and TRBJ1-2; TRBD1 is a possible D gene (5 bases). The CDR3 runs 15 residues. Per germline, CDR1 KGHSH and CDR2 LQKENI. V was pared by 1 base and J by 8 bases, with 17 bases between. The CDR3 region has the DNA TGTGCCAGCTCACCACAAGGGACGTCCCGGGAAGGCTACACCTTC. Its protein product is CASSPQGTSREGYTF.

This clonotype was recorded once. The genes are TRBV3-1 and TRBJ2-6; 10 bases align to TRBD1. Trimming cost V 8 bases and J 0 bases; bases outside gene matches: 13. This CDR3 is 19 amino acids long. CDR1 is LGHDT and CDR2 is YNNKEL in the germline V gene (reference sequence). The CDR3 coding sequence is TGTGCCAGCGGACGTAATACCGGGACAGGGGACTCTGGGGCCAACGTCCTGACTTTC. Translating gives CASGRNTGTGDSGANVLTF. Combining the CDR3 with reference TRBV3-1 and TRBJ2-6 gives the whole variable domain DTAVSQTPKYLVTQMGNDKSIKCEQNLGHDTMYWYKQDSKKFLKIMFSYNNKELIINETVPNRFSPKSPDKAHLNLHINSLELGDSAVYFCASGRNTGTGDSGANVLTFGAGSRLTVL.

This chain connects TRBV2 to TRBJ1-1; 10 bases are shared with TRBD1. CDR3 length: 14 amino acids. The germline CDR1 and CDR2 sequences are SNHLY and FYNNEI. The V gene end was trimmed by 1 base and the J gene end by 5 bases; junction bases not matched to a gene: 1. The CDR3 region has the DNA TGTGCCAGCAGTGAAGGACAGGGGGCAACTGAAGCTTTCTTT. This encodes CASSEGQGATEAFF.

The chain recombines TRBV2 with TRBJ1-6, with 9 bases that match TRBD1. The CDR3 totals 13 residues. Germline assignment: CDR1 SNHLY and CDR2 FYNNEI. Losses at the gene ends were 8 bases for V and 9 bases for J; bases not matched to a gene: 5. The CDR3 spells CASRDRERSPLHF. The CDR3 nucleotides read TGTGCCAGCCGGGACAGGGAACGTTCACCCCTCCACTTT.

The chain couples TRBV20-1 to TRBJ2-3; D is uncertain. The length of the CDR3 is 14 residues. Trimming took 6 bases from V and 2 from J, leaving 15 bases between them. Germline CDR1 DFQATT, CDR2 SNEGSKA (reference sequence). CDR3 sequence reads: CSATDDGYTDTQYF. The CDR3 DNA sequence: TGCAGTGCCACAGACGACGGGTACACAGATACGCAGTATTTT.

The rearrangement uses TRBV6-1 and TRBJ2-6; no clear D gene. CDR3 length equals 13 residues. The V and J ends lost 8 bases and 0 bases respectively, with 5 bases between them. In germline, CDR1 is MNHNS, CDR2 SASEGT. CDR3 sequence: CASRFSGANVLTF. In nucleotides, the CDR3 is TGTGCCAGCCGCTTCTCTGGGGCCAACGTCCTGACTTTC.

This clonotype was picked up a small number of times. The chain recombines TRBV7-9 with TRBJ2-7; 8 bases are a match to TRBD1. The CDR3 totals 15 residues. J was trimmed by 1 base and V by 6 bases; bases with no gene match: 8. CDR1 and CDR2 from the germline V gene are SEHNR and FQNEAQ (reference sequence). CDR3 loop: CASRGGQGQSYEQYF. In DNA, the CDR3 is TGTGCCAGCAGGGGCGGACAGGGTCAATCCTACGAGCAGTACTTC.

The CDR3 DNA reads TGTGCCATCAGTCCCTACAATGAGCAGTTCTTC. It translates to CAISPYNEQFF. The chain links TRBV10-3 to TRBJ2-1; D remains ambiguous. The V end was cut by 5 bases, the J end by 2 bases, with 1 base between. CDR1 is ENHRY, CDR2 SYGVKD, per germline. The CDR3 length is 11 residues.

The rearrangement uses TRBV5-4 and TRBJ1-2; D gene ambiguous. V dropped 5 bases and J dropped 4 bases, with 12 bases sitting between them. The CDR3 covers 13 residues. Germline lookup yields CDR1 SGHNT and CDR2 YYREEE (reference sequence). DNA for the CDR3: TGTGCCAGCAGGGCACCGGGAGGCTATGGCTACACCTTC. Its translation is CASRAPGGYGYTF.

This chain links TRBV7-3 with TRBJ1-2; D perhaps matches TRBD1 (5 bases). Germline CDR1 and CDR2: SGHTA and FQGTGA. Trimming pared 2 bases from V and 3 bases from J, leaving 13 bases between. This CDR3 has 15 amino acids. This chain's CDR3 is CASSLGDGADYGYTF. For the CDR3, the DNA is TGTGCCAGCAGCTTAGGTGATGGGGCAGACTATGGCTACACCTTC.

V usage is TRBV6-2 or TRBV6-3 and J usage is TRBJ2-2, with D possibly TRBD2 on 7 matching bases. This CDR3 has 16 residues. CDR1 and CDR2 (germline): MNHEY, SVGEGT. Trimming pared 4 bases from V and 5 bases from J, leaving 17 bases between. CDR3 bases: TGTGCCAGCAGTTCCATGCGCGGGGGCAGGACCGGGGAGCTGTTTTTT. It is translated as CASSSMRGGRTGELFF.

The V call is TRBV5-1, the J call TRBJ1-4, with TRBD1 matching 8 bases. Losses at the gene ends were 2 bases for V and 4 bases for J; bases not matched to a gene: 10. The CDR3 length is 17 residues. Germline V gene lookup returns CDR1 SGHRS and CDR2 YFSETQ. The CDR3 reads CASSFGQGSLSNEKLFF. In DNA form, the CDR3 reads TGCGCCAGCAGCTTTGGACAGGGAAGCTTGAGTAATGAAAAACTGTTTTTT.

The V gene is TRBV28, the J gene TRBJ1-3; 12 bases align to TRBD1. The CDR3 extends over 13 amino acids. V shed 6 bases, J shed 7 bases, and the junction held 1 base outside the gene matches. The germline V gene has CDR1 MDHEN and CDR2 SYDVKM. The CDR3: CASRGQGANTIYF. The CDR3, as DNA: TGTGCCAGCAGGGGACAGGGGGCTAACACCATATATTTT.

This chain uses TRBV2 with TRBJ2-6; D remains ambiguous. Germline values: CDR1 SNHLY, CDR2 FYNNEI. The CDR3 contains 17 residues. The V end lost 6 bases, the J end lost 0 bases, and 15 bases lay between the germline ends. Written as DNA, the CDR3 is TGTGCCAGCAGCGGCCTAGGGCACCTCTCTGGGGCCAACGTCCTGACTTTC. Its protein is CASSGLGHLSGANVLTF. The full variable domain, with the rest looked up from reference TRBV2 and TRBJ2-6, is EPEVTQTPSHQVTQMGQEVILRCVPISNHLYFYWYRQILGQKVEFLVSFYNNEISEKSEIFDDQFSVERPDGSNFTLKIRSTKLEDSAMYFCASSGLGHLSGANVLTFGAGSRLTVL.

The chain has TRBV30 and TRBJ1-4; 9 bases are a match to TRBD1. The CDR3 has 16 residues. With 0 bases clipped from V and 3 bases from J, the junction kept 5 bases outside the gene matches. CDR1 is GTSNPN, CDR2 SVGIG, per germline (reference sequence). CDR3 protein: CAWSVRGQGSNEKLFF. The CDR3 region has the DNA TGTGCCTGGAGTGTACGGGGACAGGGATCTAATGAAAAACTGTTTTTT.

The CDR3: CASAPTGLTGELFF. The CDR3 coding sequence is TGTGCCAGCGCCCCGACAGGGCTCACCGGGGAGCTGTTTTTT. V is TRBV28 and J is TRBJ2-2; 7 nucleotides agree with TRBD1. CDR1 is MDHEN and CDR2 is SYDVKM in the germline V gene. V lost 8 bases, J lost 4 bases, and 7 bases stayed unmatched. The CDR3 is 14 amino acids. Looking up the rest from reference TRBV28 and TRBJ2-2 gives the full variable domain: DVKVTQSSRYLVKRTGEKVFLECVQDMDHENMFWYRQDPGLGLRLIYFSYDVKMKEKGDIPEGYSVSREKKERFSLILESASTNQTSMYLCASAPTGLTGELFFGEGSRLTVL.

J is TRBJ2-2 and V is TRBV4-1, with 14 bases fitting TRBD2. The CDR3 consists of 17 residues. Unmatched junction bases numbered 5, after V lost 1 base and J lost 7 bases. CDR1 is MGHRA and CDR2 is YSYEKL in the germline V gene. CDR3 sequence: CASSQGGLAGARGELFF. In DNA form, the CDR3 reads TGCGCCAGCAGCCAAGGGGGACTAGCGGGAGCTCGCGGGGAGCTGTTTTTT.

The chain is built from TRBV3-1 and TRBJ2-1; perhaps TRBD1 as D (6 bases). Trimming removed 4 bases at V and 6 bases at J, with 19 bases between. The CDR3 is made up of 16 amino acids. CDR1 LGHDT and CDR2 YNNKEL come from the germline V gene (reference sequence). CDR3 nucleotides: TGTGCCAGCAGCCCGCAGGGGACCGCAATCATCAATGAGCAGTTCTTC. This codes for CASSPQGTAIINEQFF.

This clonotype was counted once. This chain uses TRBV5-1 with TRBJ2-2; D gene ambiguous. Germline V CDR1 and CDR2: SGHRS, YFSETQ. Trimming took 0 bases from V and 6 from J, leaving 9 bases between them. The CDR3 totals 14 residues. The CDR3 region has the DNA TGCGCCAGCAGCTTGGATGGCCTCCCCGGGGAGCTGTTTTTT. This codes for CASSLDGLPGELFF. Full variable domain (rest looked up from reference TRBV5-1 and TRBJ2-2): KAGVTQTPRYLIKTRGQQVTLSCSPISGHRSVSWYQQTPGQGLQFLFEYFSETQRNKGNFPGRFSGRQFSNSRSEMNVSTLELGDSALYLCASSLDGLPGELFFGEGSRLTVL.

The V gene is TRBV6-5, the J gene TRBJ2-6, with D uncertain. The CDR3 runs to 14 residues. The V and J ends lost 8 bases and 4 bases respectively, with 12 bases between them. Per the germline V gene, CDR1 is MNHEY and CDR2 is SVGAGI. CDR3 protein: CASRSGGGANVLTF. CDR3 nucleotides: TGTGCCAGCCGTTCAGGTGGAGGGGCCAACGTCCTGACTTTC.

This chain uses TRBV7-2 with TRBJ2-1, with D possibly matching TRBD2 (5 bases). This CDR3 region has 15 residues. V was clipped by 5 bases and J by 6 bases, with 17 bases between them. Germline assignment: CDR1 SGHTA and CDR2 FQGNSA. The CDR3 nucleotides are TGTGCCAGCAGCCCGGACTCTCAGCCGTTCAATGAGCAGTTCTTC. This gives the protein CASSPDSQPFNEQFF.

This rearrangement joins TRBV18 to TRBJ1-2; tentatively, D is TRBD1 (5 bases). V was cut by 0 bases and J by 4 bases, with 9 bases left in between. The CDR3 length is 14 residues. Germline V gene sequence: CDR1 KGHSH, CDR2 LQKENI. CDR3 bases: TGTGCCAGCTCACCACCGGGGCAACTCTATGGCTACACCTTC. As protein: CASSPPGQLYGYTF.

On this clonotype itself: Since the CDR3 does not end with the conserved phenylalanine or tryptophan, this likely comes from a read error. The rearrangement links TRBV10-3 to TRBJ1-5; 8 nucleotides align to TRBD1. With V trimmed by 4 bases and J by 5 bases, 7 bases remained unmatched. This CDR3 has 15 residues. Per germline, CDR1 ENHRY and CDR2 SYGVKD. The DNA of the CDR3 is TGTGCCATCAGTGCCGGACAGGGCAGAGATCAGCCCCAGCATTTG. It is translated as CAISAGQGRDQPQHL.

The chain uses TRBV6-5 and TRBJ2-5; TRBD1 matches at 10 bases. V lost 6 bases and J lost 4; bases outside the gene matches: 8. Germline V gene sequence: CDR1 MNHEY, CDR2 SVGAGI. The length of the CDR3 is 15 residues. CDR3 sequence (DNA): TGTGCCAGCAGCCGGACAGGGGGTCAGCGAGAGACCCAGTACTTC. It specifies CASSRTGGQRETQYF.

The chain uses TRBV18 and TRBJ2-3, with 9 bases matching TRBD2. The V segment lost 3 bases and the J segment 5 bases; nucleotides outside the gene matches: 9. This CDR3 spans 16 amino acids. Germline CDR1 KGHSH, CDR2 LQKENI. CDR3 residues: CASSPFQAGGGDTQYF. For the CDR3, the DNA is TGTGCCAGCTCACCTTTTCAAGCGGGGGGAGGAGATACGCAGTATTTT.

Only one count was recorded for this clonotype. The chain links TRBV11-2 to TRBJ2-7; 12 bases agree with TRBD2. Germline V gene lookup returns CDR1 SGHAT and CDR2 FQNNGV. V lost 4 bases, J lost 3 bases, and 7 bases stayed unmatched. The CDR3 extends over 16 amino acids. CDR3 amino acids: CASSYGLAGGIYEQYF. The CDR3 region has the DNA TGTGCCAGCAGCTATGGTCTAGCGGGAGGGATCTACGAGCAGTACTTC.

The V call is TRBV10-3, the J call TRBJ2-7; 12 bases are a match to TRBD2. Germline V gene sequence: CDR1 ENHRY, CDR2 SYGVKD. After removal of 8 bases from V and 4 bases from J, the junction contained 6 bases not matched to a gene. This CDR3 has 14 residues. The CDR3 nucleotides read TGTGCCATCGCACGGACTAGCGGGGAATACGAGCAGTACTTC. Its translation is CAIARTSGEYEQYF.

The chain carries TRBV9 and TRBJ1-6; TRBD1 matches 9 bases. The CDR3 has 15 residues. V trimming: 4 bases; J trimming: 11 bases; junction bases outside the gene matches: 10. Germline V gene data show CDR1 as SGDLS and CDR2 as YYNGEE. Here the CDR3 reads CASSSQGTGFTPLHF. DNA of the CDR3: TGTGCCAGCAGCTCCCAAGGGACAGGGTTCACACCCCTCCACTTT.

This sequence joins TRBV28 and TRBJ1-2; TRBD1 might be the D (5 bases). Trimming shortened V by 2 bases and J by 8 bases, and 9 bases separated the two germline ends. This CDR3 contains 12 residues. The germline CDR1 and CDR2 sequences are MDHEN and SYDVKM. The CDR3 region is CASSLEGKGYTF. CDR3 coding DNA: TGTGCCAGCAGTTTAGAGGGGAAAGGCTACACCTTC.

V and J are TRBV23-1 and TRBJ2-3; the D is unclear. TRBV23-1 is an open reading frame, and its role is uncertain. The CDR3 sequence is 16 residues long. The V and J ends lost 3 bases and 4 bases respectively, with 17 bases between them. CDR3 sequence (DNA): TGCGCCAGCAGTCAGCTCCGAACCCTACCCCCAGATACGCAGTATTTT. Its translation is CASSQLRTLPPDTQYF.